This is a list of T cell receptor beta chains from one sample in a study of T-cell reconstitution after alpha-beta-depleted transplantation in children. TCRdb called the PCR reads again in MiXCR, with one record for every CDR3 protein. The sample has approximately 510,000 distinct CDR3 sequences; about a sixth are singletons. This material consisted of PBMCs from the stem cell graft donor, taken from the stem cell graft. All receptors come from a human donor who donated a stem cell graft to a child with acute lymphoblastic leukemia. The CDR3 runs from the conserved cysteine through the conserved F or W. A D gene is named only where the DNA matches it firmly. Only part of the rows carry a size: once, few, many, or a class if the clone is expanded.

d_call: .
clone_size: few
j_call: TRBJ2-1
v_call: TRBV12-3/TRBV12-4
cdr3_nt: TGTGCCAGCAGTTTAAAACAGGGATGGAACAATGAGCAGTTCTTC
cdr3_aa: CASSLKQGWNNEQFF

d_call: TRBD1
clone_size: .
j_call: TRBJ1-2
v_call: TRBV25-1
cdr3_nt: TGTGCCAGCAGCACCCGGGACAGGGGGCGTAATAGCTATGGCTACACCTTC
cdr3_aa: CASSTRDRGRNSYGYTF

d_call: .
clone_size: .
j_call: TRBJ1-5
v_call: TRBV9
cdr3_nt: TGTGCCAGCACCCCGACAGGAGAGACCTTCCAGCCCCAGCATTTT
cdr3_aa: CASTPTGETFQPQHF

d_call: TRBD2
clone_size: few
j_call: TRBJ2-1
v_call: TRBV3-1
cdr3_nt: TGTGCCAGCAGCCAAGATGGAGTAGCGGGAGACGATGAGCAGTTCTTC
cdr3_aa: CASSQDGVAGDDEQFF

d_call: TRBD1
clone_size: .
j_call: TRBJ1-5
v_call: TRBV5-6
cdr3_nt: TGTGCCAGCAGCATTACAACCGGGACAGGGGTTTTCAATAGCAATCAGCCCCAGCATTTT
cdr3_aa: CASSITTGTGVFNSNQPQHF

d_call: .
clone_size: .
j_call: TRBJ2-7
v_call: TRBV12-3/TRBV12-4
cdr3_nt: TGTGCCAGCAGGCCCCCAGGGAAGCGCTTCGAGCAGTACTTC
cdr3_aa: CASRPPGKRFEQYF

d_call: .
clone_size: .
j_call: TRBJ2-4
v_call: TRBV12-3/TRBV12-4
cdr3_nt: TGTGCCAGCAGAGCCCGGGGTGGAGTTCAGTACTTC
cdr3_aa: CASRARGGVQYF

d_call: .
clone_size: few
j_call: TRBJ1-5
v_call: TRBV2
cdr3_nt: TGTGCCAGCAGTGACTACGTAGGGTCGGGCAATCAGCCCCAGCATTTT
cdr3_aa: CASSDYVGSGNQPQHF

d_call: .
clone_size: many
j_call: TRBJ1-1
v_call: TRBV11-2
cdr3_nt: TGTGCCAGCAGCTCGACTGGCACTGAAGCTTTCTTT
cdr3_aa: CASSSTGTEAFF

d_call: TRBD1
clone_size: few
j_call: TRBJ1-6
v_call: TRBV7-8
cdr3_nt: TGTGCCAGCAGCTTGGGACAGGTTAATTCACCCCTCCACTTT
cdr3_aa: CASSLGQVNSPLHF

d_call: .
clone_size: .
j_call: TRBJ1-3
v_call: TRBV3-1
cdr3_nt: TGTGCCAGCTGGACCTCTGGAAACACCATATATTTT
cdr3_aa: CASWTSGNTIYF

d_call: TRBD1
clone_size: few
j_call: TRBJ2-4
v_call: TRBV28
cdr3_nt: TGTGCCAGCAGCACCTCCGGGACAGGGAACATTCAGTACTTC
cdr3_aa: CASSTSGTGNIQYF

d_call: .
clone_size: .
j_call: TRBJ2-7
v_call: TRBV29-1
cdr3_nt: TGCAGCGTTGAGGGAGGCCCATCCTACGAGCAGTACTTC
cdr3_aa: CSVEGGPSYEQYF

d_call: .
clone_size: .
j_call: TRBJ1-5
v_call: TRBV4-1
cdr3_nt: TGCGCCAGCAGCCAAGGGTGGGGAGAAGATAGCAATCAGCCCCAGCATTTT
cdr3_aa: CASSQGWGEDSNQPQHF

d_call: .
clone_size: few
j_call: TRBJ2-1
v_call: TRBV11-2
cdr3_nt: TGTGCCAGCAGCTGGGGGGCGGGACCCTACAATGAGCAGTTCTTC
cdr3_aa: CASSWGAGPYNEQFF

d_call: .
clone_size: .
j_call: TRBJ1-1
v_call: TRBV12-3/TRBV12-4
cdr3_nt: TGTGCCAGCAGTTTCACGGGGTACGCTGAAGCTTTCTTT
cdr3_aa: CASSFTGYAEAFF

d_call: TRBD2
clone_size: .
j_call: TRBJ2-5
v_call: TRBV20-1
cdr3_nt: TGCAGTGCTGGCCCCCCTAGCGGAGAGACCCAGTACTTC
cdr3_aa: CSAGPPSGETQYF

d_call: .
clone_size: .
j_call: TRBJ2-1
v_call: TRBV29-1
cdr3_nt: TGCAGCGCGGAGGGTGAGCAGTTCTTC
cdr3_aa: CSAEGEQFF

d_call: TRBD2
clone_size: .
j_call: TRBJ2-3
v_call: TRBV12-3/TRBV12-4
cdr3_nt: TGTGCCAGCAGTTCAAGCCTAGCGGGAGTAACGGATACGCAGTATTTT
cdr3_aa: CASSSSLAGVTDTQYF

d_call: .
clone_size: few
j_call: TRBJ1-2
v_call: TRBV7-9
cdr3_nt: TGTGCCAGCATTTCCCAACTCGGCTACACCTTC
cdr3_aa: CASISQLGYTF

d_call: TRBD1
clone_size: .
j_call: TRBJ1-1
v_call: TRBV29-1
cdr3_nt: TGCAGCGTTGACCTGACAGGGATGAACACTGAAGCTTTCTTT
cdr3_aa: CSVDLTGMNTEAFF

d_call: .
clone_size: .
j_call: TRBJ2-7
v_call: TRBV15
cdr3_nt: TGTGCCACCCGGCCAACAGGGTCCTACGAGCAGTACTTC
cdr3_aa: CATRPTGSYEQYF

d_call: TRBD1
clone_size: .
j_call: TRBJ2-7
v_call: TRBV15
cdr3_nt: TGTGCCACCAGCAGGACAGGGGGCGCCTCCGAGCAGTACTTC
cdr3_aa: CATSRTGGASEQYF